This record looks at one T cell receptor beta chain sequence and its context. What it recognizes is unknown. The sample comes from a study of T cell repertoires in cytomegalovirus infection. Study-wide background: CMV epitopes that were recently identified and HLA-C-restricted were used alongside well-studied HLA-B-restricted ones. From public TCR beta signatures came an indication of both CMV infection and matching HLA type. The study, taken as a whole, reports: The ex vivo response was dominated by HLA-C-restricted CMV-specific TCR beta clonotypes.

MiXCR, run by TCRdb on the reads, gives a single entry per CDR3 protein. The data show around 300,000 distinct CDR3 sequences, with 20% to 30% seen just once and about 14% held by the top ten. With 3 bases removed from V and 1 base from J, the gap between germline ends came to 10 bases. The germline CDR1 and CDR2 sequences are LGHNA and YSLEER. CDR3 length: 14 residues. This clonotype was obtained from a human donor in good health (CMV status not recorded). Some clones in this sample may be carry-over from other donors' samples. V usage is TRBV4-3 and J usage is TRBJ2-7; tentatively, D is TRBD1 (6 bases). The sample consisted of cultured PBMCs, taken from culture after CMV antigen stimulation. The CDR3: CASSQSGQSYEQYF. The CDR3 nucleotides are TGCGCCAGCAGCCAGAGTGGACAGTCCTACGAGCAGTACTTC.